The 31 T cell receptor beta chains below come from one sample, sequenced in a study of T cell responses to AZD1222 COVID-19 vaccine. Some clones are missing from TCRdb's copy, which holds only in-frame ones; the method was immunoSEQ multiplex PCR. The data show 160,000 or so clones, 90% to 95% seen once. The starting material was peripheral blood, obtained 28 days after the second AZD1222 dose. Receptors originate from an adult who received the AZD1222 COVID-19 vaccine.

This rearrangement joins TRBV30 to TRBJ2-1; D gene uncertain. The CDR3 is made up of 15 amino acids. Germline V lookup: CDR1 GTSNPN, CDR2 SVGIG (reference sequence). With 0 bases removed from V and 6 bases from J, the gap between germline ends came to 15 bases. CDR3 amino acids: CAWSVHHPVGNEQFF. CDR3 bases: TGTGCCTGGAGTGTACACCACCCAGTGGGCAATGAGCAGTTCTTC.

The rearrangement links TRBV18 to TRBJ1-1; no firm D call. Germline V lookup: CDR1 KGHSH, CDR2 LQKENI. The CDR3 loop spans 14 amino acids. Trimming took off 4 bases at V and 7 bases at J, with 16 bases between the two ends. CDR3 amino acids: CASSRVSNGGEAFF. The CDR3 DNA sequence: TGTGCCAGCTCACGAGTCAGTAACGGCGGTGAAGCTTTCTTT. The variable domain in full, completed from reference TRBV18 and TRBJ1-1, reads NAGVMQNPRHLVRRRGQEARLRCSPMKGHSHVYWYRQLPEEGLKFMVYLQKENIIDESGMPKERFSAEFPKEGPSILRIQQVVRGDSAAYFCASSRVSNGGEAFFGQGTRLTVV.

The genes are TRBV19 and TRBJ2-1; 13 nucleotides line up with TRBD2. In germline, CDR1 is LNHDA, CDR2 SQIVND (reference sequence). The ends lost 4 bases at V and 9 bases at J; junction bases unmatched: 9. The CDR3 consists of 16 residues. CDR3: CASSKRTSGSMGEQFF. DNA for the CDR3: TGTGCCAGTAGTAAACGGACTAGCGGGAGTATGGGTGAGCAGTTCTTC.

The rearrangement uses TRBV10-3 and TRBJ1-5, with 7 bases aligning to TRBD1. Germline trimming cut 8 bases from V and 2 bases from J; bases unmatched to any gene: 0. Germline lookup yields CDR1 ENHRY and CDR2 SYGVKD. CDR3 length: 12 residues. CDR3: CAIGQGNQPQHF. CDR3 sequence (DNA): TGTGCCATCGGACAGGGCAATCAGCCCCAGCATTTT.

The CDR3 nucleotides are TGTGCCAGCAGCCCCAGCGGGAGGGCCGCAGATACGCAGTATTTT. It is translated as CASSPSGRAADTQYF. The rearrangement links TRBV9 to TRBJ2-3, with 10 nucleotides matching TRBD2. V shed 4 bases and J 4 bases; nucleotides not matched to a gene: 6. In germline, CDR1 is SGDLS, CDR2 YYNGEE. CDR3 length equals 15 residues. Combining the CDR3 with reference TRBV9 and TRBJ2-3 gives the whole variable domain DSGVTQTPKHLITATGQRVTLRCSPRSGDLSVYWYQQSLDQGLQFLIQYYNGEERAKGNILERFSAQQFPDLHSELNLSSLELGDSALYFCASSPSGRAADTQYFGPGTRLTVL.

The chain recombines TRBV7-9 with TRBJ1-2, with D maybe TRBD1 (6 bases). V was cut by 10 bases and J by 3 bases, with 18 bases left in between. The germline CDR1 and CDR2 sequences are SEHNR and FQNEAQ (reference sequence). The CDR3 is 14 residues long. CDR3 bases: TGTGCCACCCACGTCGGGGGGGCGGACTATGGCTACACCTTC. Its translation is CATHVGGADYGYTF.

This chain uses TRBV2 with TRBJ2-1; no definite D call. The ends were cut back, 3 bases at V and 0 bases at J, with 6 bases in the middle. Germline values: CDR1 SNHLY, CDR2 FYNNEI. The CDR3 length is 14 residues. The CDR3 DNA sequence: TGTGCCAGCAGTGATTGGACCTCCTACAATGAGCAGTTCTTC. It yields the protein CASSDWTSYNEQFF.

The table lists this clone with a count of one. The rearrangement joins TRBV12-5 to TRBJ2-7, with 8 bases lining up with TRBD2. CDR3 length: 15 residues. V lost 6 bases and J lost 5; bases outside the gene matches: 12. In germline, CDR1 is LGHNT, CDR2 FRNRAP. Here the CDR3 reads CASGASRGRCNEQYF. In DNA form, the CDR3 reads TGTGCTAGTGGAGCAAGTCGCGGGAGGTGCAACGAGCAGTACTTC.

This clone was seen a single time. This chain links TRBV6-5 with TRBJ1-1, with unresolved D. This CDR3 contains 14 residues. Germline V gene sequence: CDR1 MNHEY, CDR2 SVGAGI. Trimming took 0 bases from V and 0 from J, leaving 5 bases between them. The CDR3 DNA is TGTGCCAGCAGTTACTCCGAAATGAACACTGAAGCTTTCTTT. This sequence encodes CASSYSEMNTEAFF.

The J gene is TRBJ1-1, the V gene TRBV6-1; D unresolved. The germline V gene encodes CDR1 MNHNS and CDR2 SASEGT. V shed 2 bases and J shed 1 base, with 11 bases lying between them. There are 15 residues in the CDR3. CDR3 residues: CASSEIRRPNTEAFF. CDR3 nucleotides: TGTGCCAGCAGTGAAATACGGAGACCGAACACTGAAGCTTTCTTT.

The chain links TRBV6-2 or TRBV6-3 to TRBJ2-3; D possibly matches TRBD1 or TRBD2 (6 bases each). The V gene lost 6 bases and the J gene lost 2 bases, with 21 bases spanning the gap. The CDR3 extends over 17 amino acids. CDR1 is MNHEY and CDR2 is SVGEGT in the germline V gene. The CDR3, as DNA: TGTGCCAGCAGCCCCCTTAGCGGCAGGGGCCCCACAGATACGCAGTATTTT. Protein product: CASSPLSGRGPTDTQYF.

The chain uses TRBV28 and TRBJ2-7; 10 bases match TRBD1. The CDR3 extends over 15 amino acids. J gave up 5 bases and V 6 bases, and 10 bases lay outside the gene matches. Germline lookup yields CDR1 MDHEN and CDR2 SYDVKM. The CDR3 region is CASREKTGGIDEQYF. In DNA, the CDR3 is TGTGCCAGCAGAGAAAAGACAGGGGGCATCGACGAGCAGTACTTC.

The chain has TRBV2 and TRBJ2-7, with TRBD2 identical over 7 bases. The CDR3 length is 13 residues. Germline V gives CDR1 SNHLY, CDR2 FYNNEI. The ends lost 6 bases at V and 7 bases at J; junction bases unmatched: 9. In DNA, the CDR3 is TGTGCCAGCAGCCTTGGGGGGGTGAAAGAGCAGTACTTC. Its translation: CASSLGGVKEQYF.

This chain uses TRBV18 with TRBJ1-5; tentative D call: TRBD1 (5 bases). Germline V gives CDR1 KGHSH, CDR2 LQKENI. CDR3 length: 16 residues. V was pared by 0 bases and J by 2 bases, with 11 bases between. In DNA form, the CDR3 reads TGTGCCAGCTCACCACCGTTGGGGGGGGGCAATCAGCCCCAGCATTTT. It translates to CASSPPLGGGNQPQHF. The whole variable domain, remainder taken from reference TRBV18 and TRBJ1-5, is NAGVMQNPRHLVRRRGQEARLRCSPMKGHSHVYWYRQLPEEGLKFMVYLQKENIIDESGMPKERFSAEFPKEGPSILRIQQVVRGDSAAYFCASSPPLGGGNQPQHFGDGTRLSIL.

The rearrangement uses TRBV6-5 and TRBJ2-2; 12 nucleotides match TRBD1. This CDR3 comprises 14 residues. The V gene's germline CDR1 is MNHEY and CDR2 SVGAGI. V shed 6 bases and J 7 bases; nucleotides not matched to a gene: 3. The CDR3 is CASRGQGAGGELFF. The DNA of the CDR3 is TGTGCCAGCAGGGGACAGGGGGCAGGCGGGGAGCTGTTTTTT.

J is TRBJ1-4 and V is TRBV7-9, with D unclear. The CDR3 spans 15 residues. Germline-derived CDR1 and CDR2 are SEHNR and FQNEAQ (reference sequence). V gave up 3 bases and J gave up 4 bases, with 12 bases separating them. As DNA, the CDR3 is TGTGCCAGCAGCTTCGGCGACTCTAATAATGAAAAACTGTTTTTT. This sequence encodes CASSFGDSNNEKLFF.

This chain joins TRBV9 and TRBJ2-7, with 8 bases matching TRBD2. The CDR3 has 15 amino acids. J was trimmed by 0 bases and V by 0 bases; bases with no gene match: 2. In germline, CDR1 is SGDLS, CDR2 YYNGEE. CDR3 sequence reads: CASSVASGPSYEQYF. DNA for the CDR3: TGTGCCAGCAGCGTAGCTAGCGGGCCCTCCTACGAGCAGTACTTC.

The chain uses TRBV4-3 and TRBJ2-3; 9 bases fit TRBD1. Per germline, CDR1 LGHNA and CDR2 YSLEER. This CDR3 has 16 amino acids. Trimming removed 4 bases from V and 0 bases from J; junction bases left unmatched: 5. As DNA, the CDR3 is TGCGCCAGCAGCCCCCTTGGGACAGGGAGCACAGATACGCAGTATTTT. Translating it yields CASSPLGTGSTDTQYF.

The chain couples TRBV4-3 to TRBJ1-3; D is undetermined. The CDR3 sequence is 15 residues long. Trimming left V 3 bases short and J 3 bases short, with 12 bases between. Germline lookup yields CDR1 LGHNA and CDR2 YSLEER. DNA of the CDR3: TGCGCCAGCAGCCAGTTACTCGACCTTGGAAACACCATATATTTT. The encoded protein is CASSQLLDLGNTIYF.

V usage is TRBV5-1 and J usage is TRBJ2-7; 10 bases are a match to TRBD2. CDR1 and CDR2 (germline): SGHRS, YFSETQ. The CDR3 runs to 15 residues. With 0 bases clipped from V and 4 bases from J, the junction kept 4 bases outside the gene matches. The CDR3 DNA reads TGCGCCAGCAGCTTGGGGACTAGCGGATCTTACGAGCAGTACTTC. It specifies CASSLGTSGSYEQYF.

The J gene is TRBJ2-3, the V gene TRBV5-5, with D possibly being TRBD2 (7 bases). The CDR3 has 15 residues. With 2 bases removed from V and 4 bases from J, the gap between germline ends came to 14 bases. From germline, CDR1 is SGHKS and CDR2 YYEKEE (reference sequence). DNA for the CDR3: TGTGCCAGCAGCTTAGGGGGGAGGGGCCCAGATACGCAGTATTTT. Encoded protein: CASSLGGRGPDTQYF.

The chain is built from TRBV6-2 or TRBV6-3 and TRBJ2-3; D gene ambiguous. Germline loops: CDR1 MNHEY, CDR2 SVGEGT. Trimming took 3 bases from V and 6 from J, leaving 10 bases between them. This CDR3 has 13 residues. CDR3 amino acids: CASSYEGVDTQYF. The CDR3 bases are TGTGCCAGCAGTTATGAAGGTGTGGATACGCAGTATTTT.

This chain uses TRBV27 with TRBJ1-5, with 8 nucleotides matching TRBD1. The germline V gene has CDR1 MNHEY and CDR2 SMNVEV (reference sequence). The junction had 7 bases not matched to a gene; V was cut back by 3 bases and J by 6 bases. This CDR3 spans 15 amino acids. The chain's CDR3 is CASSFRGQGGQPQHF. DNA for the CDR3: TGTGCCAGCAGTTTCCGCGGACAGGGAGGTCAGCCCCAGCATTTT.

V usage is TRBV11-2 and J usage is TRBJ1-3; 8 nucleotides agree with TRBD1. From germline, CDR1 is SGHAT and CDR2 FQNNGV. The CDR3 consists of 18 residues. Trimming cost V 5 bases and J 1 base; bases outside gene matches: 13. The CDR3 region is CASSRGLTQGASGNTIYF. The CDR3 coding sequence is TGTGCCAGCAGCCGAGGGCTCACTCAGGGGGCTTCTGGAAACACCATATATTTT.

The CDR3 loop reads CATRRGTTTTNYGYTF. CDR3 bases: TGTGCCACCCGAAGGGGTACCACTACAACTAACTATGGCTACACCTTC. The V and J genes are TRBV12-1 and TRBJ1-2; no DNA check was done on the table's D call, TRBD1. TRBV12-1 is a known pseudogene. The CDR3 contains 16 residues.

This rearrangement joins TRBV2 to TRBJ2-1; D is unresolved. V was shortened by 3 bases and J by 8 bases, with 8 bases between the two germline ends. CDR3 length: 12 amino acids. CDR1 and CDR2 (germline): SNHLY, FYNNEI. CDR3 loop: CASSEWLHEQFF. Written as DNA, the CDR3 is TGTGCCAGCAGTGAGTGGCTTCATGAGCAGTTCTTC.

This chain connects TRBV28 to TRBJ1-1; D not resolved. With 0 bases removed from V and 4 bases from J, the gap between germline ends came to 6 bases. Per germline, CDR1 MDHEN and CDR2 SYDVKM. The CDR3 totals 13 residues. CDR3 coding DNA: TGTGCCAGCAGTTTATGGGAGGGCACTGAAGCTTTCTTT. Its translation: CASSLWEGTEAFF.

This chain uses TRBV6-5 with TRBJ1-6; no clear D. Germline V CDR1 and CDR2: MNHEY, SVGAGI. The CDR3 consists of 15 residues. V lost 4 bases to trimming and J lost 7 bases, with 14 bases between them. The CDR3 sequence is CASSLSRVLNSPLHF. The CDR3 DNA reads TGTGCCAGCAGTTTGTCCCGGGTCTTAAATTCACCCCTCCACTTT.

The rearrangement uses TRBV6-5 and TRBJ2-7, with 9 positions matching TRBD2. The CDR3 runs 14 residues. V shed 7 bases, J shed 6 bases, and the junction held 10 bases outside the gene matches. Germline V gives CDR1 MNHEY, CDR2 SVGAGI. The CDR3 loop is CASTSRRTSAEQYF. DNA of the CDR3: TGTGCCAGCACCTCAAGACGGACTAGCGCCGAGCAGTACTTC.

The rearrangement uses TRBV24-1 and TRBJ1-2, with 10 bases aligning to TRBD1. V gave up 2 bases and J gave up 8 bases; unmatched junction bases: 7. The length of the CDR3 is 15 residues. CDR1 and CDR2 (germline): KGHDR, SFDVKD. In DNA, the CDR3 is TGTGCCACCAGTGATTCCCTAGGACAGGGGGAAGGCTACACCTTC. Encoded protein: CATSDSLGQGEGYTF.

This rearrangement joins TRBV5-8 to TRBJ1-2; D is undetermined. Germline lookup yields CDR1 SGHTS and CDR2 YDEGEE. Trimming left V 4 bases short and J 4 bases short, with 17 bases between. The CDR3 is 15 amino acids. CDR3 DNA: TGTGCCAGCAGCCCGAACCTAGCAATTTTCTATGGCTACACCTTC. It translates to CASSPNLAIFYGYTF.